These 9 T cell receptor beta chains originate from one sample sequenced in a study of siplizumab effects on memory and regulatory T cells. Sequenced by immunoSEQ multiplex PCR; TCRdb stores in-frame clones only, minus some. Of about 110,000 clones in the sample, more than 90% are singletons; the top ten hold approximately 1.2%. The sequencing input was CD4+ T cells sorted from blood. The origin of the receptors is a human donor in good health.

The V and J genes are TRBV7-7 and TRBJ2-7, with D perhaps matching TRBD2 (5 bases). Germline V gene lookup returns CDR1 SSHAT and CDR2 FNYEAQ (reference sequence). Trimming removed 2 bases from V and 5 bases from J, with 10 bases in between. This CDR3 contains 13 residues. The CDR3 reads CASSLRRSDEQYF. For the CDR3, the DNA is TGTGCCAGCAGCTTAAGACGTAGCGACGAGCAGTACTTC.

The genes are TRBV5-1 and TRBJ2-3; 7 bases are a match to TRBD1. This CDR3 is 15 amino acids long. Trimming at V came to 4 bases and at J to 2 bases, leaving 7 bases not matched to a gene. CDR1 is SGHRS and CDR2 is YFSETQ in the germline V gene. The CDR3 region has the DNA TGCGCCAGCAGCGTGGGACAGATTCTCACAGATACGCAGTATTTT. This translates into CASSVGQILTDTQYF.

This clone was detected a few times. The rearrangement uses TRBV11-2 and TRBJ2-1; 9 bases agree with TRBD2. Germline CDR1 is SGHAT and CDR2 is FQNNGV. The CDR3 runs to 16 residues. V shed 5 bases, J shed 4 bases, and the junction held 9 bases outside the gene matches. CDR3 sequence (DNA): TGTGCCAGCAGCCCCCGAGAGCGGGGGGCTTACAATGAGCAGTTCTTC. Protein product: CASSPRERGAYNEQFF.

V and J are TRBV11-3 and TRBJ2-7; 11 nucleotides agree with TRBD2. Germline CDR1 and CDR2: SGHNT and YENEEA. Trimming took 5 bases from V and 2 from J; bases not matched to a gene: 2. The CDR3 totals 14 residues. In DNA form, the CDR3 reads TGTGCCAGCAGCGCGACTAGCGGGGCCTACGAGCAGTACTTC. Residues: CASSATSGAYEQYF.

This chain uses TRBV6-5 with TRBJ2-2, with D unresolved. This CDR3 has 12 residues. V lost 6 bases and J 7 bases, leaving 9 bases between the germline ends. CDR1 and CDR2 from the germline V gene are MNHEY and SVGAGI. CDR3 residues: CASRTNFGELFF. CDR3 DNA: TGTGCCAGCAGAACCAATTTCGGGGAGCTGTTTTTT.

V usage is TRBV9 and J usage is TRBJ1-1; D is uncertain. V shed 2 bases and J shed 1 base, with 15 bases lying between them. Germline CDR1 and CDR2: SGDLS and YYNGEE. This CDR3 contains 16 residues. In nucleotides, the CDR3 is TGTGCCAGCAGCGTGGGAGGCGGCAGTAAGAACACTGAAGCTTTCTTT. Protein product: CASSVGGGSKNTEAFF. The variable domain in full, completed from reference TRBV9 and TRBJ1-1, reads DSGVTQTPKHLITATGQRVTLRCSPRSGDLSVYWYQQSLDQGLQFLIQYYNGEERAKGNILERFSAQQFPDLHSELNLSSLELGDSALYFCASSVGGGSKNTEAFFGQGTRLTVV.

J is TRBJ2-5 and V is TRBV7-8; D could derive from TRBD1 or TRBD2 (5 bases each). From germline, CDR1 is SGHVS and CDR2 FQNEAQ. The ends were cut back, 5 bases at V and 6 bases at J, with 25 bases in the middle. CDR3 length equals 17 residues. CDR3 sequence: CASSPEGTVPGMKTQYF. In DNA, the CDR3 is TGTGCCAGCAGCCCCGAAGGGACGGTACCCGGGATGAAGACCCAGTACTTC.

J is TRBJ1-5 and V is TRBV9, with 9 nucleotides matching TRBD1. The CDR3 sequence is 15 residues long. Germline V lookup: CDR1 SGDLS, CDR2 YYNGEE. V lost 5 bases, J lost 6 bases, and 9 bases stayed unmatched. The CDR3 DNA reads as TGTGCCAGCAGAGAGTCACAGGGGGCGGGTCAGCCCCAGCATTTT. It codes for CASRESQGAGQPQHF.

The CDR3 here is CASSQDRGGHPNTDTQYF. In nucleotides, the CDR3 is TGCGCCAGCAGCCAAGATCGGGGGGGACACCCTAACACAGATACGCAGTATTTT. J is TRBJ2-3 and V is TRBV4-1; 8 bases are shared with TRBD2. The ends lost 0 bases at V and 2 bases at J; junction bases unmatched: 10. Germline V lookup: CDR1 MGHRA, CDR2 YSYEKL. This CDR3 spans 18 amino acids.